Shown below are 27 T cell receptor beta chains from a single sample sequenced in a study of beta chain features in type 1 diabetes. Findings and caveats of the study: Significant though moderate, a shortening of TCRB CDR3s appeared in all four CD4+ subsets of Type 1 diabetes patients.

The antigens of these receptors remain unknown. What was sequenced were expressed TCRB transcripts, since all of the isolated RNA had been reverse transcribed. The protocol was immunoSEQ multiplex PCR, while the TCRdb copy is restricted to in-frame clones and leaves out a portion. The sample records some 270,000 clones, approximately 10% being singletons. Source material: naive CD4+ T cells from blood. The source of these receptors is a man aged 25-40 years with type 1 diabetes.

In this sample, this clone turned up a few times. CDR3 DNA: TGTGCCACCAGCAGAGGGGTCCCTAGCGGGGGCTACGAGCAGTACTTC. This gives the protein CATSRGVPSGGYEQYF. V and J are TRBV15 and TRBJ2-7; 10 bases map to TRBD2. Germline CDR1 reads LNHNV; CDR2 reads YYDKDF (reference sequence). The trim removed 1 base at V and 3 bases at J, leaving 6 bases unmatched. The CDR3 sequence is 16 residues long.

The gene calls are TRBV6-5 and TRBJ1-5, with no clear D. Germline V gene lookup returns CDR1 MNHEY and CDR2 SVGAGI. Trimming pared 5 bases from V and 0 bases from J, leaving 5 bases between. The CDR3 runs 13 residues. CDR3 loop: CASSRVSNQPQHF. DNA of the CDR3: TGTGCCAGCAGTCGAGTTAGCAATCAGCCCCAGCATTTT.

This clone was observed a few times. The chain couples TRBV7-2 to TRBJ1-5; a possible D gene is TRBD1 (6 bases). Germline V lookup: CDR1 SGHTA, CDR2 FQGNSA. Trimming stripped 5 bases from V and 4 bases from J, with 15 bases between. This CDR3 is 15 amino acids long. CDR3 sequence (DNA): TGTGCCAGCAGCCTCCTACAGGGAGAGAATCAGCCCCAGCATTTT. Translated: CASSLLQGENQPQHF.

This clone was counted only a few times. Here the CDR3 reads CASSSQRTGTYEQYF. The CDR3 DNA is TGTGCCAGCAGTTCCCAGAGAACAGGCACCTACGAGCAGTACTTC. The gene calls are TRBV28 and TRBJ2-7; D possibly corresponds to TRBD1 (5 bases). Germline CDR1 MDHEN, CDR2 SYDVKM. This CDR3 is built from 15 residues. Trimming shortened V by 4 bases and J by 2 bases, and 15 bases separated the two germline ends.

In its sample, this clone was seen a few times. The chain couples TRBV10-3 to TRBJ2-7; 7 bases are shared with TRBD2. After removal of 7 bases from V and 5 bases from J, the junction contained 11 bases not matched to a gene. Germline loops: CDR1 ENHRY, CDR2 SYGVKD. This CDR3 has 14 residues. CDR3 in amino acids: CAITAQWGGNEQYF. CDR3 nucleotides: TGTGCCATCACTGCCCAGTGGGGGGGGAACGAGCAGTACTTC.

This sequence joins TRBV9 and TRBJ2-3; D may be TRBD2 (6 bases). V dropped 0 bases and J dropped 6 bases, with 20 bases sitting between them. Germline lookup yields CDR1 SGDLS and CDR2 YYNGEE. The CDR3 has 17 residues. This CDR3 is CASSVELLGGVGDTQYF. CDR3 nucleotides: TGTGCCAGCAGCGTAGAACTACTTGGAGGGGTCGGTGATACGCAGTATTTT. Full variable domain (remainder filled in from reference TRBV9 and TRBJ2-3): DSGVTQTPKHLITATGQRVTLRCSPRSGDLSVYWYQQSLDQGLQFLIQYYNGEERAKGNILERFSAQQFPDLHSELNLSSLELGDSALYFCASSVELLGGVGDTQYFGPGTRLTVL.

This clone was picked up a small number of times. The chain recombines TRBV30 with TRBJ2-3, with 7 bases lining up with TRBD2. CDR1 and CDR2 (germline): GTSNPN, SVGIG (reference sequence). This CDR3 is 13 amino acids long. V lost 4 bases to trimming and J lost 4 bases; unmatched junction nucleotides: 5. In DNA, the CDR3 is TGTGCCTGGACTAGCGGCTGGTCAGATACGCAGTATTTT. Translated, it gives CAWTSGWSDTQYF. The full variable domain, completed using reference TRBV30 and TRBJ2-3, is SQTIHQWPATLVQPVGSPLSLECTVEGTSNPNLYWYRQAAGRGLQLLFYSVGIGQISSEVPQNLSASRPQDRQFILSSKKLLLSDSGFYLCAWTSGWSDTQYFGPGTRLTVL.

The chain couples TRBV5-6 to TRBJ2-5; the D gene is possibly TRBD2 (6 bases). V was shortened by 4 bases and J by 5 bases, with 21 bases between the two germline ends. The germline V gene has CDR1 SGHDT and CDR2 YYEEEE. This CDR3 has 16 amino acids. In DNA, the CDR3 is TGTGCCAGCAGCCCTGGCGGCCCCGTCGGAGGGGAGACCCAGTACTTC. It translates to CASSPGGPVGGETQYF.

This clone occurred a few times. The genes are TRBV6-5 and TRBJ1-2; D is possibly TRBD1 (6 bases). The CDR3 contains 15 residues. Germline-derived CDR1 and CDR2 are MNHEY and SVGAGI. Deletions cut 7 bases from V and 0 bases from J, with 15 bases between. CDR3 nucleotides: TGTGCCAGCAAAGTAGACAGGACAGCTAACTATGGCTACACCTTC. This sequence encodes CASKVDRTANYGYTF.

This clone was found a few times. The rearrangement joins TRBV30 to TRBJ1-5, with 9 bases aligning to TRBD1. From germline, CDR1 is GTSNPN and CDR2 SVGIG (reference sequence). Germline trimming cut 3 bases from V and 7 bases from J; bases unmatched to any gene: 4. There are 13 residues in the CDR3. The CDR3 spells CAWRGTGSQPQHF. CDR3 DNA: TGTGCCTGGAGAGGGACAGGGTCCCAGCCCCAGCATTTT.

In this sample, this clone turned up a few times. The rearrangement links TRBV10-3 to TRBJ2-1; 9 positions match TRBD2. V was clipped by 10 bases and J by 3 bases; unmatched bases: 13. Germline V gives CDR1 ENHRY, CDR2 SYGVKD. The CDR3 sequence is 16 residues long. In nucleotides, the CDR3 is TGTGCCACCATGACTGAAGCGGGGGGATTCTACAATGAGCAGTTCTTC. This codes for CATMTEAGGFYNEQFF.

This clone was observed a handful of times. CDR3 nucleotides: TGTGCCAGCAGCTCGGCGGGACAGGGGCGCTCACCCCTCCACTTT. Translated: CASSSAGQGRSPLHF. V gene TRBV7-2 combines with J gene TRBJ1-6; 10 bases align to TRBD1. The J segment lost 10 bases and the V segment lost 4 bases, leaving 7 bases of the junction unmatched. CDR1 is SGHTA and CDR2 is FQGNSA in the germline V gene. The CDR3 sequence is 15 residues long.

The chain employs TRBV6-1 and TRBJ2-7; tentatively, D is TRBD2 (5 bases). The CDR3 contains 14 residues. The V end was cut by 4 bases, the J end by 7 bases, with 17 bases between. Germline-derived CDR1 and CDR2 are MNHNS and SASEGT. The CDR3 DNA reads TGTGCCAGCAGTGCGGGGTCCTCTCTAGTGGAGCAGTACTTC. Amino acid sequence: CASSAGSSLVEQYF.

This clone has a handful of counts. J is TRBJ2-5 and V is TRBV28; no reliable D call. CDR1 MDHEN and CDR2 SYDVKM come from the germline V gene. Trimming removed 2 bases from V and 1 base from J, with 2 bases in between. The CDR3 is 12 amino acids. The CDR3 loop is CASSLLQETQYF. DNA for the CDR3: TGTGCCAGCAGTTTACTCCAAGAGACCCAGTACTTC.

The genes are TRBV19 and TRBJ1-1; TRBD1 might be the D (6 bases). CDR1 is LNHDA, CDR2 SQIVND, per germline (reference sequence). V lost 3 bases and J 3 bases, leaving 17 bases between the germline ends. The CDR3 sequence is 16 residues long. The CDR3 is CASSMHRAVRDTEAFF. The CDR3 DNA sequence: TGTGCCAGTAGTATGCACAGGGCCGTTCGGGACACTGAAGCTTTCTTT. The entire variable domain, with the rest obtained from reference TRBV19 and TRBJ1-1, is as follows: DGGITQSPKYLFRKEGQNVTLSCEQNLNHDAMYWYRQDPGQGLRLIYYSQIVNDFQKGDIAEGYSVSREKKESFPLTVTSAQKNPTAFYLCASSMHRAVRDTEAFFGQGTRLTVV.

V is TRBV2 and J is TRBJ2-1; 8 bases fit TRBD2. CDR3 length: 15 residues. The V segment lost 4 bases and the J segment 3 bases; nucleotides outside the gene matches: 5. Germline V gene sequence: CDR1 SNHLY, CDR2 FYNNEI. CDR3 DNA sequence: TGTGCCAGCAGTGGGGAGCGGGGGTTCTACAATGAGCAGTTCTTC. Translated: CASSGERGFYNEQFF.

This clone was counted only a few times. The J gene is TRBJ2-4, the V gene TRBV19; tentatively, D is TRBD1 (6 bases). Trimming cost V 4 bases and J 7 bases, with 8 bases left between them. Per germline, CDR1 LNHDA and CDR2 SQIVND (reference sequence). The CDR3 loop spans 12 amino acids. This CDR3 is CASSRQDNIQYF. CDR3 bases: TGTGCCAGTAGTAGACAGGATAACATTCAGTACTTC.

This clone was found once. The chain links TRBV9 to TRBJ2-5; possibly TRBD1 for D (5 bases). V lost 0 bases, J lost 5 bases, and 11 bases lay in between. This CDR3 has 14 amino acids. Germline V gene sequence: CDR1 SGDLS, CDR2 YYNGEE. Here the CDR3 DNA reads TGTGCCAGCAGCGTAGATAGGGGTTGGGAGACCCAGTACTTC. It is translated as CASSVDRGWETQYF.

V and J are TRBV7-9 and TRBJ2-2; perhaps TRBD1 as D (5 bases). CDR1 and CDR2 (germline): SEHNR, FQNEAQ (reference sequence). Trimming took off 6 bases at V and 4 bases at J, with 18 bases between the two ends. The CDR3 spans 16 residues. The DNA of the CDR3 is TGTGCCAGCAGGCCTCAAGTGTCAGGGTCCACCGGGGAGCTGTTTTTT. The encoded protein is CASRPQVSGSTGELFF.

This chain joins TRBV27 and TRBJ1-6, with D uncertain. Looked up from germline, CDR1 is MNHEY and CDR2 is SMNVEV (reference sequence). The V gene lost 6 bases and the J gene lost 6 bases, with 9 bases spanning the gap. The CDR3 length is 13 residues. Here the CDR3 DNA reads TGTGCCAGCAGCCCTAACCCTAATTCACCCCTCCACTTT. It codes for CASSPNPNSPLHF.

This clone occurred a few times. In nucleotides, the CDR3 is TGTGCCAGCAGCACCCAGGGCGGACACACAGATACGCAGTATTTT. Translated, it gives CASSTQGGHTDTQYF. V is TRBV5-6 and J is TRBJ2-3; D perhaps matches TRBD1 (5 bases). The germline gives CDR1 SGHDT, CDR2 YYEEEE. The CDR3 is made up of 15 amino acids. Trimming removed 4 bases at V and 2 bases at J, with 14 bases between.

This rearrangement joins TRBV7-2 to TRBJ1-5; the D is unclear. Between the trimmed V and J ends, which lost 5 bases and 2 bases, there was a span of 13 bases. CDR1 is SGHTA, CDR2 FQGNSA, per germline. The length of the CDR3 is 15 residues. CDR3 region: CASSLKAVGNQPQHF. CDR3 DNA sequence: TGTGCCAGCAGCCTTAAGGCGGTAGGCAATCAGCCCCAGCATTTT.

To note about this clone: Compared with germline, one end of the junction differs, possibly owing to a read error. The gene calls are TRBV7-3 and TRBJ2-6, with D maybe TRBD1 (5 bases). Germline loops: CDR1 SGHTA, CDR2 FQGTGA. This CDR3 contains 17 residues. CDR3 loop: CASSRSGHFSGASVLTF. The CDR3 DNA is TGTGCCAGCAGCAGGTCTGGACATTTCTCTGGGGCCAGCGTCCTGACTTTC.

V usage is TRBV7-2 and J usage is TRBJ2-5; 12 bases line up with TRBD2. V lost 2 bases, J lost 3 bases, and 7 bases stayed unmatched. The CDR3 runs to 17 residues. In germline, CDR1 is SGHTA, CDR2 FQGNSA. The CDR3, as DNA: TGTGCCAGCAGCTTATTTGGACTAGCGGGGATAGAAGAGACCCAGTACTTC. Residues: CASSLFGLAGIEETQYF.

This clone was seen more than once but under ten times. This rearrangement joins TRBV25-1 to TRBJ1-4; a possible D gene is TRBD1 (5 bases). Trimming shortened V by 6 bases and J by 6 bases, and 14 bases separated the two germline ends. The CDR3 runs to 14 residues. Germline lookup yields CDR1 MGHDK and CDR2 SYGVNS. The CDR3 loop is CASSGRGLDEKLFF. The CDR3 nucleotides read TGTGCCAGCAGCGGACGGGGACTGGATGAAAAACTGTTTTTT.

V and J are TRBV15 and TRBJ1-6, with D uncertain. The CDR3 is made up of 14 amino acids. With 3 bases removed from V and 6 bases from J, the gap between germline ends came to 9 bases. The V gene's germline CDR1 is LNHNV and CDR2 YYDKDF (reference sequence). The CDR3 DNA reads TGTGCCACCAGCAGGGGCAACAGTAATTCACCCCTCCACTTT. Translated, it gives CATSRGNSNSPLHF.

This clone was counted between two and nine times. The DNA of the CDR3 is TGTGCCAGCAGCCCTGGGACTAGCTTGGATACGCAGTATTTT. Translating gives CASSPGTSLDTQYF. J is TRBJ2-3 and V is TRBV7-8; 9 nucleotides match TRBD2. The V gene end was trimmed by 5 bases and the J gene end by 6 bases; junction bases not matched to a gene: 6. Germline CDR1 SGHVS, CDR2 FQNEAQ. This CDR3 is 14 amino acids long. Full variable domain (missing parts from reference TRBV7-8 and TRBJ2-3): GAGVSQSPRYKVAKRGQDVALRCDPISGHVSLFWYQQALGQGPEFLTYFQNEAQLDKSGLPSDRFFAERPEGSVSTLKIQRTQQEDSAVYLCASSPGTSLDTQYFGPGTRLTVL.